Included here is one TCR beta chain sequence, with context. The data were taken from a study of T cell responses to AZD1222 COVID-19 vaccine. Measured with immunoSEQ multiplex PCR; TCRdb has only the in-frame clones, and not every one. The data contain 120,000 to 150,000 clones, just over 90% of them singletons. The CDR3 extends over 15 amino acids. Losses at the gene ends were 6 bases for V and 3 bases for J; bases not matched to a gene: 10. Germline V gives CDR1 MNHEY, CDR2 SVGAGI. Sample: peripheral blood, taken on day 0 of AZD1222 vaccination. The receptor's source is an adult in good health. The V and J genes are TRBV6-5 and TRBJ2-7; 8 positions match TRBD2. CDR3 amino acids: CASSKERGSHYEQYF. CDR3 in DNA: TGTGCCAGCAGCAAGGAGCGGGGGTCTCACTACGAGCAGTACTTC.